Listed here is a single T cell receptor beta chain. This record belongs to a study of blood T cell repertoires in COVID-19. On the study more broadly: Samples came from the United States, Italy and Spain, spanning acute and convalescent COVID-19. T cells, B-cell-depleted T cells, or PBMCs supplied cDNA or gDNA.

TCRdb keeps only in-frame clones here, not all; method: immunoSEQ multiplex PCR. Of under 85,000 clones detected, around 88% appear once; the ten largest clones hold around 5.1%. CDR1 SGHTA and CDR2 FQGNSA come from the germline V gene. CDR3 size: 14 residues. The junction had 7 bases not matched to a gene; V was cut back by 5 bases and J by 6 bases. This TCR was recovered from a woman over 75 with active or convalescent COVID-19. This chain connects TRBV7-2 to TRBJ2-7; 10 positions match TRBD1. Sequencing was carried out using peripheral blood. Written as DNA, the CDR3 is TGTGCCAGCAGCGCCGGACAGGGGGGGGTCGAGCAGTACTTC. Its protein product is CASSAGQGGVEQYF.